This paragraph reports one T cell receptor (beta chain). The antigen remains unidentified. The repertoire was sequenced with immunoSEQ multiplex PCR; TCRdb's copy has only in-frame clones and lacks some. This table has around 250,000 clones, approximately 87% appearing once. Treatment noted: 19 received Ad26.COV2.S at low or high dose, single or two shots; about 5 received placebo; per-sample allocation not given. Sample collection was performed on day 63 after the first vaccine or placebo injection. Donor was an adult aged 18-55 years in Boston. Participants' vaccine, an Ad26 vector, delivered Wuhan-strain SARS-CoV-2 spike. This sample stems from a study of Ad26.COV2.S vaccination and SARS-CoV-2 variants. Regarding the study as a whole: Vaccinees and placebo recipients showed similar non-spike TCR breadth. Those who received the vaccine showed greater spike-specific TCR breadth than those given placebo.

The CDR3 contains 16 residues. CDR1 SGHRS and CDR2 YFSETQ come from the germline V gene. V shed 0 bases and J shed 2 bases, with 12 bases lying between them. V is TRBV5-1 and J is TRBJ1-3; D not certain. This sample comprised peripheral blood, obtained in a trial of Ad26.COV2.S vaccine versus placebo. The source is a person between 18 and 60 years old who received the Ad26.COV2.S COVID-19 vaccine or a placebo. The CDR3 DNA follows: TGCGCCAGCAGCTTGGACCCGGGGAACGCTGGAAACACCATATATTTT. Amino acids: CASSLDPGNAGNTIYF.